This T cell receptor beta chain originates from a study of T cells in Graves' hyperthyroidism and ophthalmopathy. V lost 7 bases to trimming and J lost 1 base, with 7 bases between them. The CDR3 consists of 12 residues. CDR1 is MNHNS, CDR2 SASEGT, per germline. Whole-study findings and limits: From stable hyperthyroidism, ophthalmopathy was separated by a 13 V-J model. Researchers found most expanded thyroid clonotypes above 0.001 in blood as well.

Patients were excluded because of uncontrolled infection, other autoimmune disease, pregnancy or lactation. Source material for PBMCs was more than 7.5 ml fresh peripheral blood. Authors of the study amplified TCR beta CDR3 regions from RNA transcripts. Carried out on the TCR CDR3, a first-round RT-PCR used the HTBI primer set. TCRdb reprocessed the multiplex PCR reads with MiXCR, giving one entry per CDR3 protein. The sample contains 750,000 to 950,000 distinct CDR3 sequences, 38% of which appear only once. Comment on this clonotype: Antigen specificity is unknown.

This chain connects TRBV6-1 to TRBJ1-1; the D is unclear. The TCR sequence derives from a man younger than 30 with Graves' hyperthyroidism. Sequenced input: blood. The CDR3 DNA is TGTGCCAGCAAGTCACAGAACACTGAAGCTTTCTTT. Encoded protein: CASKSQNTEAFF.